The text below deals with one TCR beta chain. Antigen specificity is unknown. This sample is drawn from a study of T and B cells in COVID-19 patients. Study in general: Peripheral blood came from COVID-19 patients with active infection or after recovery. In the active-infection cohort, about 90% of the roughly 20 patients had comorbidities linked to unfavorable COVID-19 outcome. Broader study findings: Patients with COVID-19 reportedly showed strongly skewed T cell receptor beta variable and joining gene usage. At recovery TRB diversity and richness exceeded healthy donors, after highly clonal active COVID-19 repertoires.

TRB was amplified from about 250-500 ng of blood genomic DNA. TRB rearrangements were amplified by multiplex PCR with BIOMED2 TRB-A/B primers. TCRdb fed the multiplex PCR reads into MiXCR, producing one record per CDR3 protein. The sample has under 5,500 distinct CDR3 sequences, 30% to 40% seen once. This CDR3 region has 20 residues. Germline V CDR1 and CDR2: KGHSH, LQKENI. Unmatched junction bases numbered 25, after V lost 5 bases and J lost 4 bases. J is TRBJ1-2 and V is TRBV18; 7 bases match TRBD1. This receptor was identified in a human donor who had recovered from COVID-19. The sequenced sample was blood. In nucleotides, the CDR3 is TGTGCCAGCTCAGAAACACGCGGAACCGGCCGACAGGCAGGGGGCTATGGCTACACCTTC. Amino acids: CASSETRGTGRQAGGYGYTF.